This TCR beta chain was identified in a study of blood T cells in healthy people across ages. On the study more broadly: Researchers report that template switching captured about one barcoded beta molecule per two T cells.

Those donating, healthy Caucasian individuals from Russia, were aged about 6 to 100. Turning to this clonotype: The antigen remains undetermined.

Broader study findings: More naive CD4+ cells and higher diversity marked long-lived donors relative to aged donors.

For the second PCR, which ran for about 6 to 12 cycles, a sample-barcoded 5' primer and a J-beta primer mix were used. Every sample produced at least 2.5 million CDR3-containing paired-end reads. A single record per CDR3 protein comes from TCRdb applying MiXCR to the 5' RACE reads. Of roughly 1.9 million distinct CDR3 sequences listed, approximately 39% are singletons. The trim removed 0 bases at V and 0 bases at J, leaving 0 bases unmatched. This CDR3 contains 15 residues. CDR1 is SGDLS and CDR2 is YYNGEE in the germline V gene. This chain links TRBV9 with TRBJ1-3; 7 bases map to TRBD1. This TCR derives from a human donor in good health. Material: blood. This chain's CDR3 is CASSVGDSSGNTIYF. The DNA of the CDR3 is TGTGCCAGCAGCGTAGGGGACAGCTCTGGAAACACCATATATTTT.